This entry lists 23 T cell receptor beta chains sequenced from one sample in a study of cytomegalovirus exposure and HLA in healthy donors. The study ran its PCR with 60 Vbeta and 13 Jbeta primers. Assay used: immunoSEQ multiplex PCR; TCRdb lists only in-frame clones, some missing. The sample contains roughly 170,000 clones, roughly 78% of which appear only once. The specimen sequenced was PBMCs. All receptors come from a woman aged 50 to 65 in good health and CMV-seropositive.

The CDR3 region is CASSMEGTSVYEQYF. The CDR3 coding sequence is TGTGCCAGCAGTATGGAGGGGACTAGCGTATACGAGCAGTACTTC. The chain joins TRBV6-5 to TRBJ2-7, with 10 bases aligning to TRBD2. The CDR3 covers 15 residues. Trimming at V came to 5 bases and at J to 4 bases, leaving 8 bases not matched to a gene. Germline V gene data show CDR1 as MNHEY and CDR2 as SVGAGI.

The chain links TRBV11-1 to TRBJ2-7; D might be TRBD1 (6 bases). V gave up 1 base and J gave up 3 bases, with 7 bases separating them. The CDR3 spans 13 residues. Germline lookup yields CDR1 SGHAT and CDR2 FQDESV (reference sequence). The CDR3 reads CASSLGTVYEQYF. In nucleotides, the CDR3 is TGTGCCAGCAGCTTAGGGACAGTCTACGAGCAGTACTTC.

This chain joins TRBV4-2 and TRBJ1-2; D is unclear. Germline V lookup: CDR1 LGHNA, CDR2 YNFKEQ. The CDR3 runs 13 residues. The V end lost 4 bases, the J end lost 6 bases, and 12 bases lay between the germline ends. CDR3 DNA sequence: TGTGCCAGCAGCCCATCAATCCGGGATGGCTACACCTTC. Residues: CASSPSIRDGYTF.

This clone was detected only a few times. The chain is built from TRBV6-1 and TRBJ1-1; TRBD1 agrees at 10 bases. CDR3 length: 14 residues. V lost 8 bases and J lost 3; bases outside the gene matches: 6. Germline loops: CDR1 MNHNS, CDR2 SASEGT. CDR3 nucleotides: TGTGCCAGCCCAGCAGGGACAGGGGACACTGAAGCTTTCTTT. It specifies CASPAGTGDTEAFF.

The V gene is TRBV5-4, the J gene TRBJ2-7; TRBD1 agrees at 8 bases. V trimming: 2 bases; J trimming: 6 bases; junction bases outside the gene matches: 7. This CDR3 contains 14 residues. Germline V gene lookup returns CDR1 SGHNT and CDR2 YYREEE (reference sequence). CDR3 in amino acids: CASSLQDRAGEQYF. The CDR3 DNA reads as TGTGCCAGCAGCTTACAGGACAGGGCGGGCGAGCAGTACTTC.

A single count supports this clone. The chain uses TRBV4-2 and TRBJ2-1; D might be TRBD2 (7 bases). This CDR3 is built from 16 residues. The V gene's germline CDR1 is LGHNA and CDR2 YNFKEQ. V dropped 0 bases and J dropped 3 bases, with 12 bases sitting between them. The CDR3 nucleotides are TGTGCCAGCAGCCAAGATGAGGGGGGGTACTACAATGAGCAGTTCTTC. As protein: CASSQDEGGYYNEQFF.

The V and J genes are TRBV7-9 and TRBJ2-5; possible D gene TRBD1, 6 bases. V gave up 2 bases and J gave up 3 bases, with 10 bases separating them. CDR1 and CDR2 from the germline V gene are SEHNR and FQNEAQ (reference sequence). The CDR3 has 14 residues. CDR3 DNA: TGTGCCAGCAGCTTAAGGGGGTCTGAAGAGACCCAGTACTTC. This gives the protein CASSLRGSEETQYF.

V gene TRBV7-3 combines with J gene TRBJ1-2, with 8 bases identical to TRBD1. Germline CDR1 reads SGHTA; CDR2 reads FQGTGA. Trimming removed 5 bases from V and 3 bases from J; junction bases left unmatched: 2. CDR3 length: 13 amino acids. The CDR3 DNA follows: TGTGCCAGCAGCAAGACAGGGGACTATGGCTACACCTTC. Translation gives CASSKTGDYGYTF.

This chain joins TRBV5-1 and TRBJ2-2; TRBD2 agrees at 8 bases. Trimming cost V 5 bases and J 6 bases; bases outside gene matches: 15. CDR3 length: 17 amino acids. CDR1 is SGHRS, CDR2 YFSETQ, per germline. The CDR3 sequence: CASSLKMAGGRAGELFF. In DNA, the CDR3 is TGCGCCAGCAGTTTGAAGATGGCGGGGGGCAGGGCCGGGGAGCTGTTTTTT.

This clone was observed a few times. The CDR3 nucleotides are TGCGCCAGCAGCCAACGAGACAGCTATGGCTACACCTTC. Protein sequence: CASSQRDSYGYTF. This rearrangement joins TRBV4-1 to TRBJ1-2; tentative D call: TRBD1 (5 bases). The CDR3 consists of 13 residues. The germline gives CDR1 MGHRA, CDR2 YSYEKL. V was trimmed by 2 bases and J by 4 bases, leaving 8 bases between them.

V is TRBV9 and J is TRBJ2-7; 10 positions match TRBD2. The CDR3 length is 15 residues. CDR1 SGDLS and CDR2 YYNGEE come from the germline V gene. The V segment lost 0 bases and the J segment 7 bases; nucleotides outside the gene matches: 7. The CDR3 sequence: CASSVEASGGTEQYF. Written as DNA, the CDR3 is TGTGCCAGCAGCGTAGAGGCTAGCGGGGGAACTGAGCAGTACTTC. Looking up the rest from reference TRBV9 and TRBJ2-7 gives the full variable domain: DSGVTQTPKHLITATGQRVTLRCSPRSGDLSVYWYQQSLDQGLQFLIQYYNGEERAKGNILERFSAQQFPDLHSELNLSSLELGDSALYFCASSVEASGGTEQYFGPGTRLTVT.

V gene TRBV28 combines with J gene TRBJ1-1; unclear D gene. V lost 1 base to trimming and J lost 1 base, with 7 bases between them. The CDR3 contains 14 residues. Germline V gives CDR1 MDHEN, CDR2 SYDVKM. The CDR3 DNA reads TGTGCCAGCAGTTTATTAAGCCAGAACACTGAAGCTTTCTTT. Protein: CASSLLSQNTEAFF.

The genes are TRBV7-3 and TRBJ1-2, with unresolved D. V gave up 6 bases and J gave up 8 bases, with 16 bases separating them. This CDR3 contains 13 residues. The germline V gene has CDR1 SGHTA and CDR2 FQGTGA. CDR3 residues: CASSSAPLLGYTF. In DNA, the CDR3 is TGTGCCAGCAGTTCTGCCCCCCTCCTAGGCTACACCTTC.

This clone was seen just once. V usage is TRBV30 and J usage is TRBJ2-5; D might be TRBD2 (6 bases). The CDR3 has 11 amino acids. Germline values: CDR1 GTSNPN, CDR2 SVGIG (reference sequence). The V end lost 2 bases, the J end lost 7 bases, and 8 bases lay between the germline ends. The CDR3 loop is CAWSWRGTQYF. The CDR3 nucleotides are TGTGCCTGGAGTTGGAGGGGGACCCAGTACTTC.

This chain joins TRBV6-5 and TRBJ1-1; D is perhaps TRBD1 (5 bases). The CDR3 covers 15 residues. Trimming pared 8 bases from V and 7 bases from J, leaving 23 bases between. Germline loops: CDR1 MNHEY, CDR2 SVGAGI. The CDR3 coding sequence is TGTGCCAGCTCCTACCGGGGGAGGGCCCTTAGTGAAGCTTTCTTT. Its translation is CASSYRGRALSEAFF.

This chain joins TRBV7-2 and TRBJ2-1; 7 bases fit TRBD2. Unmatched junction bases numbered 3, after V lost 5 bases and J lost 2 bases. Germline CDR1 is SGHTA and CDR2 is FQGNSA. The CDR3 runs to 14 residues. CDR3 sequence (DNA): TGTGCCAGCAGCGGGGGGGGGACCTACAATGAGCAGTTCTTC. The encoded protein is CASSGGGTYNEQFF.

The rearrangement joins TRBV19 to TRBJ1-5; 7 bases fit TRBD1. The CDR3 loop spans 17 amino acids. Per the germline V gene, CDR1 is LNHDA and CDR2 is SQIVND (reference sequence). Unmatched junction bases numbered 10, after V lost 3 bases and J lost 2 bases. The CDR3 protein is CASSIRQGAQGNQPQHF. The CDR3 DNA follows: TGTGCCAGTAGTATCAGACAGGGCGCCCAAGGCAATCAGCCCCAGCATTTT.

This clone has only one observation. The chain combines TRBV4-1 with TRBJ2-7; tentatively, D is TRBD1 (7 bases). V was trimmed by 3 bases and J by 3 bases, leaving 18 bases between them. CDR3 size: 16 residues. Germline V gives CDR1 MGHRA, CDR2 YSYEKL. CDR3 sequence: CASSQEGTERGYEQYF. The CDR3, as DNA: TGCGCCAGCAGCCAGGAGGGGACAGAAAGGGGCTACGAGCAGTACTTC.

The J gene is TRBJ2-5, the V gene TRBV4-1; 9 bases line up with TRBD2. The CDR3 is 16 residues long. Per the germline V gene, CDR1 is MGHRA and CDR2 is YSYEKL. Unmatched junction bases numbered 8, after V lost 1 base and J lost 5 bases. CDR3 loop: CASSQGFSGGTETQYF. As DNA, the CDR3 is TGCGCCAGCAGCCAAGGGTTTAGCGGGGGCACGGAGACCCAGTACTTC.

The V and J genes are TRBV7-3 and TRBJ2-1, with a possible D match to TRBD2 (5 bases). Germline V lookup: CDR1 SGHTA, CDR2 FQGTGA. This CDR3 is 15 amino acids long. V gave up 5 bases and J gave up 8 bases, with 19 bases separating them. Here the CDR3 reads CASSIFPGKPHEQFF. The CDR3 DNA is TGTGCCAGCAGCATATTTCCCGGGAAGCCCCATGAGCAGTTCTTC.

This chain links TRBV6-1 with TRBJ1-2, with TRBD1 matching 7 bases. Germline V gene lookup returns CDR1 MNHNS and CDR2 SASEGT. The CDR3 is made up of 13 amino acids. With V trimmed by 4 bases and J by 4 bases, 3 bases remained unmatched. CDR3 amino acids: CASSVTGSYGYTF. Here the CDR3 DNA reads TGTGCCAGCAGTGTGACAGGGTCCTATGGCTACACCTTC.

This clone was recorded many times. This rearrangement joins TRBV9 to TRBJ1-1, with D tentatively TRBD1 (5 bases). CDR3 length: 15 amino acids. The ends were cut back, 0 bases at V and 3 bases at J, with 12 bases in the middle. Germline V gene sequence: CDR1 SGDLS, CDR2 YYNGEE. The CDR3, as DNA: TGTGCCAGCAGCGTAGGGGGGGATATGGACACTGAAGCTTTCTTT. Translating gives CASSVGGDMDTEAFF. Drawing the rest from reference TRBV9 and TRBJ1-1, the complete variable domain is DSGVTQTPKHLITATGQRVTLRCSPRSGDLSVYWYQQSLDQGLQFLIQYYNGEERAKGNILERFSAQQFPDLHSELNLSSLELGDSALYFCASSVGGDMDTEAFFGQGTRLTVV.

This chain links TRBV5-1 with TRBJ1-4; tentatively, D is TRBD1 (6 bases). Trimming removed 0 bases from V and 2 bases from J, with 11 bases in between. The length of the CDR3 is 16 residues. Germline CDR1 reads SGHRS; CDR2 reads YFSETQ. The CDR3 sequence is CASSLDMGATNEKLFF. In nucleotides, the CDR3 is TGCGCCAGCAGCTTGGATATGGGGGCTACTAATGAAAAACTGTTTTTT.